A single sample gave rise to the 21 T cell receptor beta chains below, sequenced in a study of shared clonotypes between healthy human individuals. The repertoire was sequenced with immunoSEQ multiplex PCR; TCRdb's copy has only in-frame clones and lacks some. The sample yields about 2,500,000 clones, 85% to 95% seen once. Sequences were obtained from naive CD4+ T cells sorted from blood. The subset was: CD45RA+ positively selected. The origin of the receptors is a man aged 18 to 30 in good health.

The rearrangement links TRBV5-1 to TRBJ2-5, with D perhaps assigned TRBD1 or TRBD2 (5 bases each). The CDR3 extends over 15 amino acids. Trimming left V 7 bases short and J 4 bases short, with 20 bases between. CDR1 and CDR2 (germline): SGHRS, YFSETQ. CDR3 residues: CASAAGASRGETQYF. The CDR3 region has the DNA TGCGCCAGCGCCGCCGGGGCCAGCCGAGGAGAGACCCAGTACTTC. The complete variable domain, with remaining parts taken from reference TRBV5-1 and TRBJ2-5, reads KAGVTQTPRYLIKTRGQQVTLSCSPISGHRSVSWYQQTPGQGLQFLFEYFSETQRNKGNFPGRFSGRQFSNSRSEMNVSTLELGDSALYLCASAAGASRGETQYFGPGTRLLVL.

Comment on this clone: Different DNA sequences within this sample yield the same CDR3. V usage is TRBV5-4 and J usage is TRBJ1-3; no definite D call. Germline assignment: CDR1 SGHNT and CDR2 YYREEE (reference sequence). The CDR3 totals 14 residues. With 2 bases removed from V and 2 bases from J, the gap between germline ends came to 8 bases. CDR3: CASSLRGTGNTIYF. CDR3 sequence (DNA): TGTGCCAGCAGCTTAAGAGGGACTGGAAACACCATATATTTT.

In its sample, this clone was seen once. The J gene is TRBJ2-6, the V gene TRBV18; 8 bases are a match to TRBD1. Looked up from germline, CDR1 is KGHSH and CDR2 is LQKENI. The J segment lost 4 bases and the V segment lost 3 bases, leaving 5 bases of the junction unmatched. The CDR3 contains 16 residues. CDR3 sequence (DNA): TGTGCCAGCTCACCCGGACAGGGTTGGGGGGCCAACGTCCTGACTTTC. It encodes CASSPGQGWGANVLTF.

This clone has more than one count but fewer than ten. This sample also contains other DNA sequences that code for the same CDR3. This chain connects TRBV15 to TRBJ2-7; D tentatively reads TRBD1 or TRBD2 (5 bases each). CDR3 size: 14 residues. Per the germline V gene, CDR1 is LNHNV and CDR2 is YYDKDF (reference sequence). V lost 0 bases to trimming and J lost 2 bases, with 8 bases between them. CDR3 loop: CATSRERGAYEQYF. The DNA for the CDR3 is TGTGCCACCAGCAGAGAAAGGGGAGCCTACGAGCAGTACTTC.

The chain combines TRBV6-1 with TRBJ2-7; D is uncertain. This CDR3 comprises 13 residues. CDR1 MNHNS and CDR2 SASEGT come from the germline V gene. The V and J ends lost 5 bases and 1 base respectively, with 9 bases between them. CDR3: CASSFLGSYEQYF. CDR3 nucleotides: TGTGCCAGCAGTTTTCTGGGTTCCTACGAGCAGTACTTC.

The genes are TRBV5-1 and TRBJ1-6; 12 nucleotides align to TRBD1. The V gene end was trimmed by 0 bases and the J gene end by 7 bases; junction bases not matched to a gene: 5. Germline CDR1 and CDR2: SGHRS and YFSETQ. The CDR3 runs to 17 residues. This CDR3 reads CASSLDRDRGQNSPLHF. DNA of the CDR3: TGCGCCAGCAGCTTGGACCGGGACAGGGGGCAAAATTCACCCCTCCACTTT.

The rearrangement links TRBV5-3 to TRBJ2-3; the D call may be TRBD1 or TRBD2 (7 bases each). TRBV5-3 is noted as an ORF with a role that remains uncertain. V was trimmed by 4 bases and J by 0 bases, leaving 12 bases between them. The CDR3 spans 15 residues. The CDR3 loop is CARSHRGGSTDTQYF. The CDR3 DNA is TGTGCCAGAAGCCACAGGGGAGGGAGCACAGATACGCAGTATTTT.

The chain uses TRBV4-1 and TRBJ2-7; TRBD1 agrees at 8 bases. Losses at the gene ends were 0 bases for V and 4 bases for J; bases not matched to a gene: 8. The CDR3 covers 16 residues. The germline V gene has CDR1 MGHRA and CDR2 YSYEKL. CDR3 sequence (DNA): TGCGCCAGCAGCCAAGATGGGCCAGGGGGCTCTTACGAGCAGTACTTC. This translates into CASSQDGPGGSYEQYF.

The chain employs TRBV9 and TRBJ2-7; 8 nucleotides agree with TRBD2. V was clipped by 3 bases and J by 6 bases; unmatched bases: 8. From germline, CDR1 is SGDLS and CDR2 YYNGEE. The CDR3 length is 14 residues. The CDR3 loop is CASSAAGGSSEQYF. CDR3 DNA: TGTGCCAGCAGCGCGGCGGGGGGCTCTAGCGAGCAGTACTTC.

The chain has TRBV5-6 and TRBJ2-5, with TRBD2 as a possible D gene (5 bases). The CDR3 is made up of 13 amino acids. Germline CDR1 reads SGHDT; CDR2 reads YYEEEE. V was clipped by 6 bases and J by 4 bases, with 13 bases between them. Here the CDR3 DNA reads TGTGCCAGCAACCCCCGGGGTGCAGAGACCCAGTACTTC. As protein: CASNPRGAETQYF.

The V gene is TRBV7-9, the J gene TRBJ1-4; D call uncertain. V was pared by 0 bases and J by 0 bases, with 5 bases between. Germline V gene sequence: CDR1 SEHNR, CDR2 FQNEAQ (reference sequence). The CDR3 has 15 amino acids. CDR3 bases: TGTGCCAGCAGCTTAGCGGTCGCAACTAATGAAAAACTGTTTTTT. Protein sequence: CASSLAVATNEKLFF.

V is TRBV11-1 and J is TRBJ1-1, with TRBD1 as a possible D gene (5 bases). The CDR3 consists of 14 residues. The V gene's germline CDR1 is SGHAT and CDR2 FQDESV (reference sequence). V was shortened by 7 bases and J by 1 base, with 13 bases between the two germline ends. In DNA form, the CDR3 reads TGTGCCAGCACCCTGACAGCACCGAACACTGAAGCTTTCTTT. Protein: CASTLTAPNTEAFF.

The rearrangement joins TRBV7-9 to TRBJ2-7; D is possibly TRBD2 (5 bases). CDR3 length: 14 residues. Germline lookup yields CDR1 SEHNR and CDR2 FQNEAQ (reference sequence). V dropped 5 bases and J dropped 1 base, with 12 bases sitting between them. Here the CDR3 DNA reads TGTGCCAGCAGCCTATCGACGGGGTCCTACGAGCAGTACTTC. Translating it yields CASSLSTGSYEQYF.

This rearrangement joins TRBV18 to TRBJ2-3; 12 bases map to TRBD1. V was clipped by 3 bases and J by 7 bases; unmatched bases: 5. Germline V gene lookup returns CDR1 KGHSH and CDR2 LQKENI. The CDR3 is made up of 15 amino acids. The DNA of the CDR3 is TGTGCCAGCTCACCGGGACAGGGGGCAAGGAATACGCAGTATTTT. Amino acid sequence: CASSPGQGARNTQYF.

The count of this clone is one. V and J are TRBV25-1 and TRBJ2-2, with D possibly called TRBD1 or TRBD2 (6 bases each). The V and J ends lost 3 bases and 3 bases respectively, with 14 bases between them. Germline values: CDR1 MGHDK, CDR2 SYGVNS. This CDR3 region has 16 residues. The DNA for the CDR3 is TGTGCCAGCAGTGACCCAGCCGGGGGCGACACCGGGGAGCTGTTTTTT. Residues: CASSDPAGGDTGELFF.

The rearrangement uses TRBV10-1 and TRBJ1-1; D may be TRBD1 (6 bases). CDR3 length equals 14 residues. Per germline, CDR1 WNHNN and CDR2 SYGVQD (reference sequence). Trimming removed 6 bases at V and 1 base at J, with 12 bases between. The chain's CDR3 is CASSGTLRNTEAFF. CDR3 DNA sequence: TGCGCCAGCAGCGGGACACTCAGGAACACTGAAGCTTTCTTT.

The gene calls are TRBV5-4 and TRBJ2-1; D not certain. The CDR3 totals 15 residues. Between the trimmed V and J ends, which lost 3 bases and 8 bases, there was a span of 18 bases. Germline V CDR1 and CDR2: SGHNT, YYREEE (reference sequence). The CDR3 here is CASSWSLGSADEQFF. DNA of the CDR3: TGTGCCAGCAGCTGGTCCCTGGGAAGTGCGGATGAGCAGTTCTTC.

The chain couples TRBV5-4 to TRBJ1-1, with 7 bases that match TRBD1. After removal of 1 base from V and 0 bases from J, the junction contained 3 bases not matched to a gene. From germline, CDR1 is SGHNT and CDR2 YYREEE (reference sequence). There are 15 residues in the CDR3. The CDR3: CASSLRQGVNTEAFF. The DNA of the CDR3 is TGTGCCAGCAGCTTGAGACAGGGTGTGAACACTGAAGCTTTCTTT. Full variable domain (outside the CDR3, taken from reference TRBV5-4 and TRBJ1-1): ETGVTQSPTHLIKTRGQQVTLRCSSQSGHNTVSWYQQALGQGPQFIFQYYREEENGRGNFPPRFSGLQFPNYSSELNVNALELDDSALYLCASSLRQGVNTEAFFGQGTRLTVV.

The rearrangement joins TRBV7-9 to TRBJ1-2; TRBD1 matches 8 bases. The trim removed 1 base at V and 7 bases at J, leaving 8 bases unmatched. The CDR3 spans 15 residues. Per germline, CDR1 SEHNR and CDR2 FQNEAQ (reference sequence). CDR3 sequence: CASSLGAGGETGYTF. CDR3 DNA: TGTGCCAGCAGCTTAGGGGCAGGGGGCGAAACTGGCTACACCTTC.

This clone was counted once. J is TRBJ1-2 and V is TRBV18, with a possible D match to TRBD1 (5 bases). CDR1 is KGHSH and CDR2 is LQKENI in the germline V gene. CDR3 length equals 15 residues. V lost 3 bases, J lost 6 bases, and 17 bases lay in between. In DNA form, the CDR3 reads TGTGCCAGCTCACCCCCCGGGGGAGTATATCATGGCTACACCTTC. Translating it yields CASSPPGGVYHGYTF.

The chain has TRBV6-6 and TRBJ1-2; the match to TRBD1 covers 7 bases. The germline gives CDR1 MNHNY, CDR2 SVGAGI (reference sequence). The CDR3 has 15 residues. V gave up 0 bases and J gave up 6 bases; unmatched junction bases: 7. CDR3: CASSYSMDRFNGYTF. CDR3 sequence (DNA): TGTGCCAGCAGTTACTCGATGGACAGGTTTAATGGCTACACCTTC.